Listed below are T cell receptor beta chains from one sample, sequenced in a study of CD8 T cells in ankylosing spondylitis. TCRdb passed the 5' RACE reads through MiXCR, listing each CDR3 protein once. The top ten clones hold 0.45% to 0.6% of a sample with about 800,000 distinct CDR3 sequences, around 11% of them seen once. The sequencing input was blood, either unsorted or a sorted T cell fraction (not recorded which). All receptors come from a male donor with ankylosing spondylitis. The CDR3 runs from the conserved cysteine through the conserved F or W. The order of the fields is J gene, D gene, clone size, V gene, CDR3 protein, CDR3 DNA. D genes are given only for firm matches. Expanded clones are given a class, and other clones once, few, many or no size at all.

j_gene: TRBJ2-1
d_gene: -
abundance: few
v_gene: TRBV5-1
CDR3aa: CASSLAIGGASSEQFF
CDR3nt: TGCGCCAGCAGCTTGGCCATCGGGGGTGCTAGCTCTGAGCAGTTCTTC

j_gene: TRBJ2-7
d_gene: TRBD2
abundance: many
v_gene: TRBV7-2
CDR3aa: CASSLEGTSGSYEQYF
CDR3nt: TGTGCCAGCAGCTTAGAGGGGACTAGCGGATCCTACGAGCAGTACTTC

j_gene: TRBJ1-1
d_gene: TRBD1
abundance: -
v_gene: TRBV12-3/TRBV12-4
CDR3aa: CASGYWRGQGTEAFF
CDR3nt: TGTGCCAGCGGATACTGGCGGGGACAGGGCACTGAAGCTTTCTTT

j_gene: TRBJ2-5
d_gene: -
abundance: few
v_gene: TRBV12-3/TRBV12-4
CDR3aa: CASSDFDQETQYF
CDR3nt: TGTGCCAGCAGCGACTTTGATCAAGAGACCCAGTACTTC

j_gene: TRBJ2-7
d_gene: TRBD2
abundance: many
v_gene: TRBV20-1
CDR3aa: CSAPSGGSGYEQYF
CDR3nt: TGCAGTGCTCCATCTGGCGGGAGCGGATACGAGCAGTACTTC

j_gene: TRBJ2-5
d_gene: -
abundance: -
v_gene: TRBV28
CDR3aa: CASSFGGTSQETQYF
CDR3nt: TGTGCCAGCAGTTTTGGCGGGACGAGCCAAGAGACCCAGTACTTC

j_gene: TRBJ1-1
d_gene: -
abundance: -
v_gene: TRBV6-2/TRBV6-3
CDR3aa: CASSYERGLSLNTEAFF
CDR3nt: TGTGCCAGCAGTTACGAACGGGGGCTCTCCTTGAACACTGAAGCTTTCTTT

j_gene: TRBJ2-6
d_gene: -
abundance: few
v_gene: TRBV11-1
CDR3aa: CASSLESTGANVLTF
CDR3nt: TGTGCCAGCAGCTTAGAGAGCACTGGGGCCAACGTCCTGACTTTC

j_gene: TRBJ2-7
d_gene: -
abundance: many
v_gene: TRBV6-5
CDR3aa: CASSYLATSSYEQYF
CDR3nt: TGTGCCAGCAGTTACTTAGCAACGAGCTCCTACGAGCAGTACTTC

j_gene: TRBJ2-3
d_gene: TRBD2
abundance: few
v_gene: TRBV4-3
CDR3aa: CASSRRGGTTSTDTQYF
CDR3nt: TGCGCCAGCAGCCGGCGGGGGGGGACCACTAGCACAGATACGCAGTATTTT

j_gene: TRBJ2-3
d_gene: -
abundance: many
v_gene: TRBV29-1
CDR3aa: CSVDGGRDTQYF
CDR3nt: TGCAGCGTTGATGGCGGGCGGGATACGCAGTATTTT

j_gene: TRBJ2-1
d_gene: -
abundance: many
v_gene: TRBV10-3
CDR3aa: CAISARTKEESYNEQFF
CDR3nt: TGTGCCATCAGCGCCCGGACGAAAGAGGAGTCCTACAATGAGCAGTTCTTC

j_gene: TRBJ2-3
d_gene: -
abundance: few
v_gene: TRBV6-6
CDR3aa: CASSRSRTDTQYF
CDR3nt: TGTGCCAGCTCCCGGTCTCGAACAGATACGCAGTATTTT

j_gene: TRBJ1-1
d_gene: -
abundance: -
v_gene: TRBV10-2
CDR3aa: CASSLPAGGEAFF
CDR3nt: TGCGCCAGCAGCTTACCCGCCGGAGGTGAAGCTTTCTTT

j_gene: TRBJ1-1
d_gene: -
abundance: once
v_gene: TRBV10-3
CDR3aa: CAISDPGYRNTEAFF
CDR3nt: TGTGCCATCAGTGACCCTGGGTATAGGAACACTGAAGCTTTCTTT

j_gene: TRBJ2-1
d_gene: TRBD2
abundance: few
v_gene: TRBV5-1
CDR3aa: CASSLGISGRYNEQFF
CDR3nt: TGCGCCAGCAGCTTGGGCATTAGCGGGAGGTACAATGAGCAGTTCTTC

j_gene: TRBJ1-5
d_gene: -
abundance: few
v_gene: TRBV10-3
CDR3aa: CAISGEDRQGGQPQHF
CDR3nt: TGTGCCATCAGTGGAGAAGACAGGCAAGGGGGTCAGCCCCAGCATTTT

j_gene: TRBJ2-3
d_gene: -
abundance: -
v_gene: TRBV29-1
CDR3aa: CSVKPSLATQYF
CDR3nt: TGCAGCGTAAAACCGTCGCTAGCTACGCAGTATTTT

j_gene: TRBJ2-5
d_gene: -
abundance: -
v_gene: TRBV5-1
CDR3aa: CASSLALGLQETQYF
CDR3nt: TGCGCCAGCAGCTTGGCACTAGGTCTCCAAGAGACCCAGTACTTC

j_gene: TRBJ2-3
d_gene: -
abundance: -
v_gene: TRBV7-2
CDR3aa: CASTLGAHYSTDTQYF
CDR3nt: TGTGCCAGCACCTTGGGGGCCCATTATTCCACAGATACGCAGTATTTT

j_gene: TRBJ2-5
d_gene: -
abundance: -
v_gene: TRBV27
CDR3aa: CASTGRARETQYF
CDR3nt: TGTGCCAGCACCGGTAGGGCACGGGAGACCCAGTACTTC

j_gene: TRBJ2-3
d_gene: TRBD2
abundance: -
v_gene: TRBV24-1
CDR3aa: CATSGGTSVSPTQHRFGDTQYF
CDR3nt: TGTGCCACCAGTGGCGGGACTAGCGTCAGTCCAACACAGCACAGATTCGGGGATACGCAGTATTTT

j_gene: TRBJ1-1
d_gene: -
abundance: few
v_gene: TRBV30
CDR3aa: CAWSLDRLTEAFF
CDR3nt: TGTGCCTGGTCTCTGGACAGACTCACTGAAGCTTTCTTT

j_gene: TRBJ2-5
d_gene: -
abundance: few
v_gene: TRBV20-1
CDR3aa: CSARDPQGKTSYQETQYF
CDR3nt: TGCAGTGCTAGAGATCCACAGGGAAAAACCTCGTACCAAGAGACCCAGTACTTC

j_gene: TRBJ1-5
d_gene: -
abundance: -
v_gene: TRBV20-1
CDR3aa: CSAFRTEGNQPQHF
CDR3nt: TGCAGTGCCTTCAGAACTGAAGGCAATCAGCCCCAGCATTTT

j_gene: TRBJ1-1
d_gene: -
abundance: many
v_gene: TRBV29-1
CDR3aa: CSVGVTEAFF
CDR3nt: TGCAGCGTTGGGGTCACTGAAGCTTTCTTT

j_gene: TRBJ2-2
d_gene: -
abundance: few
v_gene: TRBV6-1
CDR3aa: CASHMGRGYTGELFF
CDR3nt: TGTGCCAGCCACATGGGCAGGGGTTACACCGGGGAGCTGTTTTTT

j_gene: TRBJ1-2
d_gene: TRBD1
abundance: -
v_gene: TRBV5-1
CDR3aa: CASSLRQGALDGYTF
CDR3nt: TGCGCCAGCAGCCTCAGACAGGGGGCGTTGGATGGCTACACCTTC

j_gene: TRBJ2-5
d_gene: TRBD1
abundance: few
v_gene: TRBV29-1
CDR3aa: CSVGGQGKTQYF
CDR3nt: TGCAGCGTAGGAGGACAGGGGAAGACCCAGTACTTC

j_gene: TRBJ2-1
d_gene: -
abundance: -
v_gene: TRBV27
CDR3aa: CASSLTGAYNEQFF
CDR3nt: TGTGCCAGCAGTTTGACAGGTGCATACAATGAGCAGTTCTTC

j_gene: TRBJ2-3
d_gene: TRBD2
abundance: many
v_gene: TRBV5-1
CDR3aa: CASRSAGATTDTQYF
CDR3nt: TGCGCCAGTAGATCAGCGGGGGCCACCACAGATACGCAGTATTTT

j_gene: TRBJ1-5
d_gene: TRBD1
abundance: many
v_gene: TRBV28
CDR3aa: CASTLGGGAGQPQHF
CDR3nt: TGTGCCAGCACCCTAGGAGGGGGCGCGGGTCAGCCCCAGCATTTT

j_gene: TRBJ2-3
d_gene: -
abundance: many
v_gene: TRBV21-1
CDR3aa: CASRTRVADTQYF
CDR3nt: TGTGCCAGCAGGACCAGGGTTGCAGATACGCAGTATTTT

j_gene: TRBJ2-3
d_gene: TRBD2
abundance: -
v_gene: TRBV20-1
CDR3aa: CSATLAGVTDTQYF
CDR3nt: TGCAGTGCAACTCTAGCGGGGGTGACAGATACGCAGTATTTT

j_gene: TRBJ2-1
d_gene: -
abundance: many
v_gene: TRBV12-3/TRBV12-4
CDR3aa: CASSNGRDNEQFF
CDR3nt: TGTGCCAGCAGCAACGGGCGGGACAATGAGCAGTTCTTC

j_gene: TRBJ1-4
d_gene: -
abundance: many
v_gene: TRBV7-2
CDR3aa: CASSSTTANEKLFF
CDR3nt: TGTGCCAGCAGCTCTACGACGGCTAATGAAAAACTGTTTTTT

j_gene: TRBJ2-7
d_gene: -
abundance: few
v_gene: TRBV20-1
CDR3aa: CSARQGHYEQYF
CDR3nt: TGCAGTGCTAGACAGGGGCACTACGAGCAGTACTTC

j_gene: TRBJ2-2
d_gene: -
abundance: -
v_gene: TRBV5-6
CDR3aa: CASRKEGVENGELFF
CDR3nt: TGTGCCAGCAGGAAGGAAGGTGTCGAAAACGGGGAGCTGTTTTTT

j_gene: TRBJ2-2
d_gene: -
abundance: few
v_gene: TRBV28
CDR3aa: CASTESSTGELFF
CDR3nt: TGTGCCAGCACCGAGTCGAGTACCGGGGAGCTGTTTTTT

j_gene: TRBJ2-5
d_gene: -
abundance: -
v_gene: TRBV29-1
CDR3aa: CSVAKGTGQETQYF
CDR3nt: TGCAGCGTTGCCAAAGGGACGGGCCAAGAGACCCAGTACTTC

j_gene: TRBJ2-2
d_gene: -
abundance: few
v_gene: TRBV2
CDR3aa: CASSVYAVNTGELFF
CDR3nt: TGTGCCAGCAGTGTCTATGCGGTAAACACCGGGGAGCTGTTTTTT

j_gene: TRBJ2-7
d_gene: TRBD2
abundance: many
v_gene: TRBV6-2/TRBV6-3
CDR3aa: CASTVAGVSGEQYF
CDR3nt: TGTGCCAGCACCGTAGCGGGAGTCTCAGGGGAGCAGTACTTC

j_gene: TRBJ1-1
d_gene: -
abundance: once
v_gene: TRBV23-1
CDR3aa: CASSRTGSVNTEAFF
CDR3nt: TGCGCCAGCAGTCGTACAGGGAGCGTGAACACTGAAGCTTTCTTT

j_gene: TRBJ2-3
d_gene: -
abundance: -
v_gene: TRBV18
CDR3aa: CASSPVGASTDTQYF
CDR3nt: TGTGCCAGCTCACCAGTCGGGGCCAGCACAGATACGCAGTATTTT

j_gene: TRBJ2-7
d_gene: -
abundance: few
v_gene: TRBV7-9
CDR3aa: CASSLVDAYEQYF
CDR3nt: TGTGCCAGCAGCTTGGTAGACGCCTACGAGCAGTACTTC

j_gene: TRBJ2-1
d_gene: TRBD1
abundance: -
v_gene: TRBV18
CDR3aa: CASSPASGQGFNEQFF
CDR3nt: TGTGCCAGCTCACCGGCTTCGGGACAGGGATTTAATGAGCAGTTCTTC

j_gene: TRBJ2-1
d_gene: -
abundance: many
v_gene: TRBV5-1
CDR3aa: CASSSGSSSYNEQFF
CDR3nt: TGCGCCAGCAGCAGCGGTTCTAGCTCCTACAATGAGCAGTTCTTC

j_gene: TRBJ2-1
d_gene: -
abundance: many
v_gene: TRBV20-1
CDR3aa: CSARGGDLNERYNEQFF
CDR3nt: TGCAGTGCTAGGGGCGGGGACCTAAACGAACGGTACAATGAGCAGTTCTTC

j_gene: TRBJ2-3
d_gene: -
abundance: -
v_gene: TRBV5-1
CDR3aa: CASTEVPASSTDTQYF
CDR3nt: TGCGCCAGCACCGAGGTTCCGGCGTCTAGCACAGATACGCAGTATTTT

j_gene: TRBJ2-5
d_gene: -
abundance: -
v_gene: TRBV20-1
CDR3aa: CTPGNGETQYF
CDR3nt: TGCACCCCGGGTAATGGGGAGACCCAGTACTTC

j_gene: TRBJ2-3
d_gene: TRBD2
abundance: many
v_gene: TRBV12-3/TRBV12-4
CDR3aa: CASRPLAGRTDTQYF
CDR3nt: TGTGCCAGCAGACCTCTAGCGGGACGCACAGATACGCAGTATTTT

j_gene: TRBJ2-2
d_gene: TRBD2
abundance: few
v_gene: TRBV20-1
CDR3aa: CSARDASGGDTGELFF
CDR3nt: TGCAGTGCTAGAGATGCTAGCGGGGGGGACACCGGGGAGCTGTTTTTT

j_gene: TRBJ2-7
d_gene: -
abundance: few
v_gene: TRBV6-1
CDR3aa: CATTPPWGPYEQYF
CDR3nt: TGTGCCACCACGCCTCCGTGGGGGCCATACGAGCAGTACTTC

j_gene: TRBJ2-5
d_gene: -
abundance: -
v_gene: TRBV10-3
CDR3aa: CAISESRVAETQYF
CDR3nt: TGTGCCATCAGTGAGTCGAGAGTCGCAGAGACCCAGTACTTC

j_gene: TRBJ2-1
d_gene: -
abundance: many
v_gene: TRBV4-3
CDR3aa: CASSQGPYNEQFF
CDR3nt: TGCGCCAGCAGCCAAGGACCCTACAATGAGCAGTTCTTC

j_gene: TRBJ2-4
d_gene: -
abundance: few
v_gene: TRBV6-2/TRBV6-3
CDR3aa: CASSPTGYDIQYF
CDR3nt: TGTGCCAGCAGTCCTACAGGGTATGACATTCAGTACTTC

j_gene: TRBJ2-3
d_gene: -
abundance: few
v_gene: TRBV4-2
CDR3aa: CASSQGQARTDTQYF
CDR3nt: TGTGCCAGCAGCCAAGGGCAAGCGAGGACAGATACGCAGTATTTT

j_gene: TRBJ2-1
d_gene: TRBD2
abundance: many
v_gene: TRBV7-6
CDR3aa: CASSGGGSYNEQFF
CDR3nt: TGTGCCAGCAGTGGGGGGGGCTCCTACAATGAGCAGTTCTTC

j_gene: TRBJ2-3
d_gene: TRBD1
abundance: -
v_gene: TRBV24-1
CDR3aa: CATRPGQGNTDTQYF
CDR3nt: TGTGCCACCAGACCAGGACAGGGAAACACAGATACGCAGTATTTT

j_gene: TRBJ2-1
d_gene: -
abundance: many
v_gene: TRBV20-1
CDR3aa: CSARRGPEQFF
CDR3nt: TGCAGTGCTAGACGGGGGCCTGAGCAGTTCTTC